This TCR beta chain appears in the sequencing data of a study of cytomegalovirus exposure and HLA in healthy donors. This CDR3 region has 14 residues. Germline V gene sequence: CDR1 SGDLS, CDR2 YYNGEE. Trimming removed 4 bases at V and 3 bases at J, with 10 bases between. Overall study findings and caveats: Donors were assumed by presence/absence analyses to have roughly uniform sequencing depth. Under in vitro conditions, a few CMV-associated chains were confirmed as specific for CMV antigens. Analysis performed later found under 20,000 TCR beta sequences associated with HLA alleles at 0.05 false discovery rate.

PCR amplification relied on 60 Vbeta primers (plus 13 Jbeta primers). Assay used: immunoSEQ multiplex PCR; TCRdb lists only in-frame clones, some missing. The sample yields 140,000 to 150,000 clones, 70% to 80% seen once. As to this clone: Its antigen is unidentified.

Healthy bone marrow donors formed the donor group. Sequencing was carried out using PBMCs. This chain joins TRBV9 and TRBJ2-2, with D maybe TRBD1 (5 bases). The TCR sequence derives from a woman aged 18-29 years in good health and CMV-seropositive. The CDR3 DNA reads as TGTGCCAGCAGCCCTCGACAGCACACCGGGGAGCTGTTTTTT. This encodes CASSPRQHTGELFF.